The 25 T cell receptor beta chains in this list originate from one sample, sequenced in a study of cytomegalovirus exposure and HLA in healthy donors. The PCR made use of 60 Vbeta and 13 Jbeta primers. Sequencing was performed with immunoSEQ multiplex PCR; in TCRdb, only in-frame clones are kept and a portion is missing. Here the sample spans about 100,000 clones, around 73% being singletons. The sample taken for sequencing was PBMCs. These receptors all come from a woman aged 40 to 50 in good health and CMV-seronegative.

The chain recombines TRBV2 with TRBJ2-2; D unclear. The V gene's germline CDR1 is SNHLY and CDR2 FYNNEI. CDR3 length: 14 residues. V lost 7 bases and J lost 0, with 9 bases in between. CDR3 region: CASKATSNTGELFF. CDR3 bases: TGTGCCAGCAAGGCGACTTCGAACACCGGGGAGCTGTTTTTT.

This chain uses TRBV20-1 with TRBJ1-2, with TRBD1 as a possible D gene (5 bases). The germline V gene encodes CDR1 DFQATT and CDR2 SNEGSKA (reference sequence). The CDR3 sequence is 11 residues long. CDR3 in amino acids: CGSDSPIGYTF. Written as DNA, the CDR3 is TGCGGGTCAGACAGCCCGATCGGCTACACCTTC.

This clone was detected a few times. The chain carries TRBV6-4 and TRBJ2-1, with 7 positions matching TRBD2. The CDR3 length is 14 residues. The germline V gene encodes CDR1 MRHNA and CDR2 SNTAGT. V lost 5 bases and J lost 3; bases outside the gene matches: 4. DNA for the CDR3: TGTGCCAGCAGTAGGGAGGGGTTCTACAATGAGCAGTTCTTC. This gives the protein CASSREGFYNEQFF.

The V call is TRBV19, the J call TRBJ2-7; the match to TRBD1 covers 11 bases. The CDR3 is 14 amino acids. J was trimmed by 6 bases and V by 4 bases; bases with no gene match: 5. The germline V gene encodes CDR1 LNHDA and CDR2 SQIVND (reference sequence). The CDR3 DNA reads as TGTGCCAGTAGTAATACCGGGACAGGGGGCGAGCAGTACTTC. Translated: CASSNTGTGGEQYF.

This sequence joins TRBV21-1 and TRBJ2-7; the table's D call, TRBD1, has no DNA check behind it. TRBV21-1 corresponds to a pseudogene. CDR3 length: 15 residues. The CDR3 DNA sequence: TGTGCCACCTCATTCAAAAAGGCGGACAAGTACGAGCAGTACTTC. Amino acid sequence: CATSFKKADKYEQYF.

The chain joins TRBV28 to TRBJ1-4, with 7 bases matching TRBD1. V lost 4 bases and J lost 1; bases outside the gene matches: 12. Germline values: CDR1 MDHEN, CDR2 SYDVKM. This CDR3 contains 18 residues. This CDR3 is CASSSSPAGGVTNEKLFF. The CDR3 nucleotides read TGTGCCAGCAGTTCCTCTCCAGCAGGGGGTGTAACTAATGAAAAACTGTTTTTT. The whole variable domain, filled in from reference TRBV28 and TRBJ1-4, reads DVKVTQSSRYLVKRTGEKVFLECVQDMDHENMFWYRQDPGLGLRLIYFSYDVKMKEKGDIPEGYSVSREKKERFSLILESASTNQTSMYLCASSSSPAGGVTNEKLFFGSGTQLSVL.

The rearrangement joins TRBV15 to TRBJ2-5; 10 nucleotides agree with TRBD1. The V gene's germline CDR1 is LNHNV and CDR2 YYDKDF (reference sequence). V gave up 2 bases and J gave up 6 bases; unmatched junction bases: 9. The CDR3 totals 16 residues. CDR3 region: CATSRYDRTGGKTQYF. The CDR3 nucleotides read TGTGCCACCAGCAGATATGATAGGACAGGGGGGAAGACCCAGTACTTC.

The chain uses TRBV7-9 and TRBJ2-3, with TRBD1 matching 7 bases. V trimming: 4 bases; J trimming: 1 base; junction bases outside the gene matches: 5. The germline CDR1 and CDR2 sequences are SEHNR and FQNEAQ (reference sequence). The CDR3 runs to 15 residues. The CDR3 DNA sequence: TGTGCCAGCAGCTCCCTCGGACAGGGCACAGATACGCAGTATTTT. It yields the protein CASSSLGQGTDTQYF.

This clone was observed many times. This rearrangement joins TRBV4-1 to TRBJ2-7, with a possible D match to TRBD1 (6 bases). CDR3 length: 15 amino acids. CDR1 and CDR2 (germline): MGHRA, YSYEKL. V was clipped by 4 bases and J by 0 bases, with 13 bases between them. CDR3 region: CASSRRTESSYEQYF. In DNA, the CDR3 is TGCGCCAGCAGCCGCCGGACAGAAAGCTCCTACGAGCAGTACTTC.

The V call is TRBV19, the J call TRBJ1-2, with 8 nucleotides matching TRBD1. Per the germline V gene, CDR1 is LNHDA and CDR2 is SQIVND (reference sequence). V lost 6 bases, J lost 6 bases, and 6 bases stayed unmatched. The CDR3 consists of 13 residues. CDR3: CASRRQGSDGYTF. CDR3 DNA: TGTGCCAGTAGGAGACAGGGGAGCGATGGCTACACCTTC.

V usage is TRBV27 and J usage is TRBJ1-1; TRBD1 agrees at 8 bases. V lost 8 bases and J lost 5; bases outside the gene matches: 10. The CDR3 runs 14 residues. Germline assignment: CDR1 MNHEY and CDR2 SMNVEV (reference sequence). The CDR3 region has the DNA TGTGCCAGCCAGTACAGGGGGTTAGTGACTGAAGCTTTCTTT. Translation: CASQYRGLVTEAFF.

This clone appeared once. In the same sample, other DNA sequences code for this CDR3. V usage is TRBV6-6 and J usage is TRBJ2-1, with 9 positions matching TRBD1. With V trimmed by 6 bases and J by 6 bases, 12 bases remained unmatched. The CDR3 consists of 16 residues. Germline V gene sequence: CDR1 MNHNY, CDR2 SVGAGI (reference sequence). The CDR3: CASSPSSGQGFNEQFF. CDR3 coding DNA: TGTGCCAGCAGCCCCTCTTCGGGACAGGGATTCAATGAGCAGTTCTTC.

The chain links TRBV27 to TRBJ2-6, with D maybe TRBD2 (5 bases). In germline, CDR1 is MNHEY, CDR2 SMNVEV (reference sequence). This CDR3 is built from 17 residues. V was clipped by 6 bases and J by 2 bases, with 17 bases between them. In DNA form, the CDR3 reads TGTGCCAGCAGGCCCCCCACGGGGAACGCTGGGGCCAACGTCCTGACTTTC. As protein: CASRPPTGNAGANVLTF. The full variable domain, rest sourced from reference TRBV27 and TRBJ2-6, is EAQVTQNPRYLITVTGKKLTVTCSQNMNHEYMSWYRQDPGLGLRQIYYSMNVEVTDKGDVPEGYKVSRKEKRNFPLILESPSPNQTSLYFCASRPPTGNAGANVLTFGAGSRLTVL.

The chain carries TRBV7-8 and TRBJ1-3; D not certain. Germline V gene lookup returns CDR1 SGHVS and CDR2 FQNEAQ. This CDR3 has 13 amino acids. V lost 2 bases and J lost 4, with 6 bases in between. The CDR3 sequence is CASSLIPGNTIYF. CDR3 coding DNA: TGTGCCAGCAGCTTAATCCCGGGAAACACCATATATTTT.

The chain couples TRBV21-1 to TRBJ2-1; TRBD1, the table's D call, lacks a check against the DNA. TRBV21-1 is described as a pseudogene. This CDR3 comprises 14 residues. The CDR3 protein is CANSTGTGGHEQFF. CDR3 nucleotide sequence: TGTGCCAACTCTACCGGGACAGGGGGGCATGAGCAGTTCTTC.

This clone was counted only a few times. The rearrangement links TRBV18 to TRBJ1-1; the D gene is possibly TRBD1 (5 bases). Trimming stripped 3 bases from V and 1 base from J, with 9 bases between. Per germline, CDR1 KGHSH and CDR2 LQKENI. The CDR3 is made up of 14 amino acids. CDR3 coding DNA: TGTGCCAGCTCACCGACAGTGGAGAACACTGAAGCTTTCTTT. Protein product: CASSPTVENTEAFF. Combining the CDR3 with reference TRBV18 and TRBJ1-1 gives the whole variable domain NAGVMQNPRHLVRRRGQEARLRCSPMKGHSHVYWYRQLPEEGLKFMVYLQKENIIDESGMPKERFSAEFPKEGPSILRIQQVVRGDSAAYFCASSPTVENTEAFFGQGTRLTVV.

This clone was detected only once. This chain uses TRBV28 with TRBJ2-1; 7 nucleotides line up with TRBD2. Unmatched junction bases numbered 11, after V lost 4 bases and J lost 5 bases. CDR3 length equals 16 residues. Looked up from germline, CDR1 is MDHEN and CDR2 is SYDVKM. The CDR3 loop is CASSSWGGSLNNEQFF. For the CDR3, the DNA is TGTGCCAGCAGTTCGTGGGGCGGGAGTCTAAACAATGAGCAGTTCTTC.

V gene TRBV5-8 combines with J gene TRBJ2-7, with TRBD1 as a possible D gene (5 bases). Germline CDR1 is SGHTS and CDR2 is YDEGEE. This CDR3 spans 13 amino acids. Trimming left V 1 base short and J 0 bases short, with 5 bases between. CDR3 nucleotides: TGTGCCAGCAGCTTGCAGGGCTCCTACGAGCAGTACTTC. This gives the protein CASSLQGSYEQYF.

The count of this clone is one. This chain connects TRBV5-6 to TRBJ2-5; no clear D. Trimming took 4 bases from V and 2 from J, leaving 3 bases between them. CDR1 and CDR2 (germline): SGHDT, YYEEEE. The CDR3 runs 11 residues. Here the CDR3 DNA reads TGTGCCAGCAGCCTTCAAGAGACCCAGTACTTC. This sequence encodes CASSLQETQYF.

This rearrangement joins TRBV6-5 to TRBJ2-1, with 8 bases aligning to TRBD1. Germline assignment: CDR1 MNHEY and CDR2 SVGAGI. This CDR3 has 13 residues. Losses at the gene ends were 2 bases for V and 13 bases for J; bases not matched to a gene: 7. As DNA, the CDR3 is TGTGCCAGCAGTTACCAGGACAGGGTGGGCCAGTTCTTC. Translation: CASSYQDRVGQFF.

In this sample, this clone turned up a few times. The rearrangement links TRBV11-2 to TRBJ1-4; TRBD1 matches at 7 bases. CDR3 size: 17 residues. CDR1 is SGHAT and CDR2 is FQNNGV in the germline V gene. The junction had 8 bases not matched to a gene; V was cut back by 4 bases and J by 0 bases. CDR3 loop: CASSWSGTAATNEKLFF. CDR3 coding DNA: TGTGCCAGCAGCTGGTCCGGGACAGCCGCAACTAATGAAAAACTGTTTTTT.

The chain joins TRBV30 to TRBJ1-2; no clear D gene. The CDR3 length is 13 residues. CDR1 is GTSNPN, CDR2 SVGIG, per germline (reference sequence). V was trimmed by 0 bases and J by 2 bases, leaving 7 bases between them. CDR3 nucleotide sequence: TGTGCCTGGAGTGTACTAGGGAACTATGGCTACACCTTC. Amino acid sequence: CAWSVLGNYGYTF.

The gene calls are TRBV6-1 and TRBJ2-5; TRBD1 matches 7 bases. Germline V lookup: CDR1 MNHNS, CDR2 SASEGT. V lost 5 bases, J lost 4 bases, and 1 base stayed unmatched. The CDR3 loop spans 12 amino acids. The CDR3 protein is CASSRQGETQYF. The CDR3 nucleotides are TGTGCCAGCAGTCGACAGGGAGAGACCCAGTACTTC.

This clone has only one observation. J is TRBJ2-3 and V is TRBV9, with 8 bases that match TRBD2. Germline V gene sequence: CDR1 SGDLS, CDR2 YYNGEE. The CDR3 contains 15 residues. The J segment lost 0 bases and the V segment lost 0 bases, leaving 0 bases of the junction unmatched. This chain's CDR3 is CASSVGLASTDTQYF. CDR3 coding DNA: TGTGCCAGCAGCGTAGGACTAGCGAGCACAGATACGCAGTATTTT. Together with reference TRBV9 and TRBJ2-3, the CDR3 gives the full variable domain: DSGVTQTPKHLITATGQRVTLRCSPRSGDLSVYWYQQSLDQGLQFLIQYYNGEERAKGNILERFSAQQFPDLHSELNLSSLELGDSALYFCASSVGLASTDTQYFGPGTRLTVL.

The chain carries TRBV15 and TRBJ1-4; TRBD1 agrees at 8 bases. V lost 4 bases to trimming and J lost 5 bases; unmatched junction nucleotides: 9. Germline V gene lookup returns CDR1 LNHNV and CDR2 YYDKDF (reference sequence). The CDR3 contains 16 residues. The CDR3 bases are TGTGCCACCAGCACGTTGCCGGGGACAGGAAATGAAAAACTGTTTTTT. It translates to CATSTLPGTGNEKLFF.